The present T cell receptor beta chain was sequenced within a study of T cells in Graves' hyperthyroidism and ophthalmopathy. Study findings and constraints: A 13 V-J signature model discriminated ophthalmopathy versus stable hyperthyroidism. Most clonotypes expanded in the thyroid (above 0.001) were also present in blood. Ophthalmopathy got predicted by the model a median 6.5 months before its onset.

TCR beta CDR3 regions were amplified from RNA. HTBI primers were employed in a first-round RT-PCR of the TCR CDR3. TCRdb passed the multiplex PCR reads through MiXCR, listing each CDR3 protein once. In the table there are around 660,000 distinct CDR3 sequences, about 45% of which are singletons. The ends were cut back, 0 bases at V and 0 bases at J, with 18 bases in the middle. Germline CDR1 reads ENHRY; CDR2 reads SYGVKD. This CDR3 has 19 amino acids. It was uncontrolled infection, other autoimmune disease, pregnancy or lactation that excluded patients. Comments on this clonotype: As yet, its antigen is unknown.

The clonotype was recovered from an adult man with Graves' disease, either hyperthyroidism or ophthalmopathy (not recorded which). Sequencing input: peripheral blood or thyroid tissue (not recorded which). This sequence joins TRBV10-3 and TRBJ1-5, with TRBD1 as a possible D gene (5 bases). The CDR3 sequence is CAISESLTRAGLSNQPQHF. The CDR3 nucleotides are TGTGCCATCAGTGAGTCGCTAACCCGGGCAGGGCTTAGCAATCAGCCCCAGCATTTT.